A single sample is the source of the 17 T cell receptor beta chains below, sequenced in a study of blood T cell repertoires in COVID-19 (dated by TCRdb to 2018 to 2021). Library prep was done by the immunoSEQ multiplex PCR assay. TCRdb limited this immuneACCESS table to in-frame rearrangements with V and J called. A share of clones is missing; checked studies link under half to unresolved V genes, and the rest is unexplained. The sample has hundreds of thousands of clones on record, about 86% of them singletons. The top ten clones comprise roughly 9.8% of the sample. Sample: peripheral blood. These receptors were taken from a man older than 75 with acute or convalescent COVID-19.

This sequence joins TRBV30 and TRBJ1-2, with D tentatively TRBD1 (5 bases). CDR3 length: 13 residues. From germline, CDR1 is GTSNPN and CDR2 SVGIG (reference sequence). Deletions cut 3 bases from V and 8 bases from J, with 16 bases between. CDR3 nucleotides: TGTGCCTGGAGCCCGACCCGGGCAGGGGGCTACACCTTC. It is translated as CAWSPTRAGGYTF.

The rearrangement uses TRBV11-2 and TRBJ2-1; no reliable D call. Per germline, CDR1 SGHAT and CDR2 FQNNGV. V shed 9 bases and J shed 7 bases, with 16 bases lying between them. The CDR3 spans 13 residues. The DNA for the CDR3 is TGTGCCAGTCATCCGCTAACTCGGAATGAGCAGTTCTTC. Protein product: CASHPLTRNEQFF.

The rearrangement links TRBV7-2 to TRBJ2-3; 7 bases agree with TRBD1. V lost 1 base to trimming and J lost 3 bases; unmatched junction nucleotides: 7. CDR1 and CDR2 (germline): SGHTA, FQGNSA. There are 16 residues in the CDR3. This CDR3 is CASSLDMAGGTDTQYF. CDR3 nucleotide sequence: TGTGCCAGCAGCTTAGATATGGCAGGGGGAACAGATACGCAGTATTTT.

The V call is TRBV14, the J call TRBJ2-7; maybe TRBD2 (6 bases). Per germline, CDR1 SGHDN and CDR2 FVKESK. V lost 0 bases and J 4 bases, leaving 7 bases between the germline ends. The CDR3 has 13 amino acids. The CDR3 spells CASSQDRGYEQYF. In DNA form, the CDR3 reads TGTGCCAGCAGCCAAGATCGGGGGTACGAGCAGTACTTC. The whole variable domain, remainder taken from reference TRBV14 and TRBJ2-7, is EAGVTQFPSHSVIEKGQTVTLRCDPISGHDNLYWYRRVMGKEIKFLLHFVKESKQDESGMPNNRFLAERTGGTYSTLKVQPAELEDSGVYFCASSQDRGYEQYFGPGTRLTVT.

This clone was picked up a small number of times. The chain has TRBV3-1 (or the pseudogene TRBV3-2) and TRBJ2-3; D might be TRBD2 (6 bases). V was shortened by 5 bases and J by 4 bases, with 16 bases between the two germline ends. The CDR3 is 15 amino acids. Germline V gene sequence: CDR1 LGHDT, CDR2 YNNKEL (reference sequence). The DNA of the CDR3 is TGTGCCAGCAGCGGGACGGGAGTATATTCAGATACGCAGTATTTT. This translates into CASSGTGVYSDTQYF.

The chain carries TRBV5-1 and TRBJ2-3, with D possibly being TRBD1 (5 bases). The CDR3 covers 16 residues. V was clipped by 0 bases and J by 4 bases, with 15 bases between them. Per the germline V gene, CDR1 is SGHRS and CDR2 is YFSETQ. CDR3 sequence reads: CASSLGGAGIADTQYF. CDR3 sequence (DNA): TGCGCCAGCAGCTTGGGAGGCGCAGGGATTGCAGATACGCAGTATTTT.

The V gene is TRBV11-2, the J gene TRBJ1-4, with 8 positions matching TRBD1. Germline V CDR1 and CDR2: SGHAT, FQNNGV. V shed 5 bases, J shed 8 bases, and the junction held 10 bases outside the gene matches. The CDR3 spans 15 residues. The CDR3 sequence is CASSGRGQGDEKLFF. For the CDR3, the DNA is TGTGCCAGCAGCGGTAGAGGACAGGGAGACGAAAAACTGTTTTTT.

The J gene is TRBJ1-6, the V gene TRBV7-9; D unresolved. Germline loops: CDR1 SEHNR, CDR2 FQNEAQ (reference sequence). V was cut by 5 bases and J by 0 bases, with 20 bases left in between. The CDR3 spans 19 residues. The CDR3 is CASSLTRGGVGSYNSPLHF. The DNA of the CDR3 is TGTGCCAGCAGCCTGACTCGCGGCGGGGTCGGCTCCTATAATTCACCCCTCCACTTT.

A few counts support this clone. The chain recombines TRBV12-3 or TRBV12-4 with TRBJ1-1; D is ambiguous. The CDR3 loop spans 13 amino acids. V was cut by 2 bases and J by 3 bases, with 7 bases left in between. DNA of the CDR3: TGTGCCAGCAGTTTAACCCGGGACACTGAAGCTTTCTTT. Amino acids: CASSLTRDTEAFF.

V usage is TRBV3-1 (or the pseudogene TRBV3-2) and J usage is TRBJ1-6; D gene uncertain. V lost 1 base to trimming and J lost 8 bases, with 9 bases between them. Germline loops: CDR1 LGHDT, CDR2 YNNKEL (reference sequence). This CDR3 has 14 amino acids. CDR3 residues: CASSQVGRDSPLHF. The CDR3, as DNA: TGTGCCAGCAGCCAAGTCGGCCGGGATTCACCCCTCCACTTT.

V and J are TRBV7-2 and TRBJ2-7; the match to TRBD2 covers 10 bases. Trimming at V came to 3 bases and at J to 3 bases, leaving 5 bases not matched to a gene. Germline CDR1 reads SGHTA; CDR2 reads FQGNSA. The CDR3 is 15 residues long. In DNA, the CDR3 is TGTGCCAGCAGCTTGCTAGCGGGAGAGTTCTACGAGCAGTACTTC. Protein: CASSLLAGEFYEQYF.

This clone was seen once. The chain employs TRBV19 and TRBJ1-1; D perhaps matches TRBD1 (5 bases). The CDR3 runs 15 residues. Trimming removed 7 bases at V and 0 bases at J, with 15 bases between. From germline, CDR1 is LNHDA and CDR2 SQIVND (reference sequence). CDR3 sequence reads: CASTYKGQMNTEAFF. CDR3 DNA sequence: TGTGCCAGTACTTACAAGGGGCAGATGAACACTGAAGCTTTCTTT.

The V and J genes are TRBV28 and TRBJ2-1, with 11 nucleotides matching TRBD2. V shed 5 bases and J 0 bases; nucleotides not matched to a gene: 9. Germline V gives CDR1 MDHEN, CDR2 SYDVKM. The CDR3 totals 18 residues. DNA for the CDR3: TGTGCCAGCAGTCCTTGGGGTAGCGGGAGGGCCTCCTACAATGAGCAGTTCTTC. Its translation is CASSPWGSGRASYNEQFF. Full variable domain (remainder filled in from reference TRBV28 and TRBJ2-1): DVKVTQSSRYLVKRTGEKVFLECVQDMDHENMFWYRQDPGLGLRLIYFSYDVKMKEKGDIPEGYSVSREKKERFSLILESASTNQTSMYLCASSPWGSGRASYNEQFFGPGTRLTVL.

This clone was counted a few times. This chain joins TRBV6-1 and TRBJ1-2, with no clear D. Germline V lookup: CDR1 MNHNS, CDR2 SASEGT. This CDR3 has 12 amino acids. V was clipped by 2 bases and J by 5 bases, with 6 bases between them. The CDR3 nucleotides are TGTGCCAGCAGTGAAAAACGGTATGGCTACACCTTC. It is translated as CASSEKRYGYTF.

The chain uses TRBV12-5 and TRBJ1-1; D unclear. The V and J ends lost 3 bases and 5 bases respectively, with 10 bases between them. Germline loops: CDR1 LGHNT, CDR2 FRNRAP. The CDR3 has 13 residues. This chain's CDR3 is CASGLWGGTEAFF. Written as DNA, the CDR3 is TGTGCTAGTGGTTTATGGGGAGGGACTGAAGCTTTCTTT.

Remarks on this clone: The identical CDR3 is also encoded by other nucleotide sequences in the sample. CDR3 in amino acids: CASSLDRNYGYTF. The CDR3 nucleotides read TGTGCCAGCAGTTTAGACAGGAACTATGGCTACACCTTC. The rearrangement uses TRBV12-3 or TRBV12-4 and TRBJ1-2, with D perhaps matching TRBD1 (5 bases). The CDR3 totals 13 residues. V lost 1 base to trimming and J lost 2 bases, with 5 bases between them.

The rearrangement links TRBV5-4 to TRBJ2-3, with D perhaps TRBD2 (8 bases). The germline V gene has CDR1 SGHNT and CDR2 YYREEE (reference sequence). This CDR3 has 16 residues. V was cut by 3 bases and J by 4 bases, with 18 bases left in between. The CDR3 protein is CASSSGGLVGADTQYF. The CDR3 bases are TGTGCCAGCAGCTCAGGGGGACTAGTGGGCGCAGATACGCAGTATTTT. Full variable domain (rest looked up from reference TRBV5-4 and TRBJ2-3): ETGVTQSPTHLIKTRGQQVTLRCSSQSGHNTVSWYQQALGQGPQFIFQYYREEENGRGNFPPRFSGLQFPNYSSELNVNALELDDSALYLCASSSGGLVGADTQYFGPGTRLTVL.